This T cell receptor beta chain was captured in a study of T cells after yellow fever vaccination. This clonotype was recorded many times. The antigen is unknown. They built TCR cDNA with 5'RACE template switching, a step that put in a universal primer site and UMIs. TCRdb reanalysed the 5' RACE reads using MiXCR and keeps one entry per CDR3 protein. The sample records 110,000 to 150,000 distinct CDR3 sequences, 6.6% being singletons. Overall study findings and caveats: Abundant clonotypes from the bulk population could contaminate FACS-sorted repertoires. The appearance of a small share of clonotypes in both CD4 and CD8 compartments was observed. Reappearance after the booster was seen for most primary-vaccination clones, at 95% to 96% CD4 and 70% to 90% CD8.

After removal of 2 bases from V and 7 bases from J, the junction contained 10 bases not matched to a gene. Looked up from germline, CDR1 is DFQATT and CDR2 is SNEGSKA (reference sequence). This CDR3 is built from 14 residues. The sample was CD4+ T cells sorted from PBMCs, taken 10 days after the yellow fever booster vaccination. The rearrangement joins TRBV20-1 to TRBJ2-7; TRBD1 matches 8 bases. This receptor was taken from a man aged 25 to 40 who received the YFV17D yellow fever vaccine. The CDR3 DNA sequence: TGCAGTGCTAGAACCAGGGGGCGGTTGGGAGAGCAGTACTTC. Translating gives CSARTRGRLGEQYF.